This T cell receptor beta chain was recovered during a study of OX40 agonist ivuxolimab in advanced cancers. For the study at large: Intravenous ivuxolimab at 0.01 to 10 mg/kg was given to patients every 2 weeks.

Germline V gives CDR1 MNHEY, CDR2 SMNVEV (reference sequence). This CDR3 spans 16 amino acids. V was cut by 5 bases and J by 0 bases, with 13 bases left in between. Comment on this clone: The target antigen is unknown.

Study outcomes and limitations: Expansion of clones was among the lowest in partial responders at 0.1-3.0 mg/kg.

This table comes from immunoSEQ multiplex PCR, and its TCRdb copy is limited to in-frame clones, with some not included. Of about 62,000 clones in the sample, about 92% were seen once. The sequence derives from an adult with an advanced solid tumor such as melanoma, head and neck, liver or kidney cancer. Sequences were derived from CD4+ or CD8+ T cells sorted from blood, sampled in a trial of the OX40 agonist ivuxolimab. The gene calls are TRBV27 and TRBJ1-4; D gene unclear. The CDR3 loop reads CASSRLVAATNEKLFF. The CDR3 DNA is TGTGCCAGCAGTCGGCTAGTCGCAGCAACTAATGAAAAACTGTTTTTT. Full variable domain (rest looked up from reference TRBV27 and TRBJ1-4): EAQVTQNPRYLITVTGKKLTVTCSQNMNHEYMSWYRQDPGLGLRQIYYSMNVEVTDKGDVPEGYKVSRKEKRNFPLILESPSPNQTSLYFCASSRLVAATNEKLFFGSGTQLSVL.